The 5 T cell receptor beta chains given below trace back to one sample, sequenced in a study of post-analysis software for immune sequencing data. Unique molecular identifiers were built into the TCR beta cDNA libraries. Each CDR3 protein is one row after TCRdb ran MiXCR on the PCR reads. The table includes approximately 730,000 distinct CDR3 sequences, roughly 50% detected once. Findings and caveats of the study: Five TRBV segments, including TRBV5-6, TRBV5-1 and TRBV20-1, were more frequent in patients than controls.

No antigen has been assigned to these receptors. Specimen: blood. These TCRs come from a girl aged 10 to 17 with multiple sclerosis.

V gene TRBV7-9 combines with J gene TRBJ2-1; D unclear. V lost 1 base, J lost 12 bases, and 16 bases lay in between. This CDR3 spans 14 amino acids. Germline CDR1 reads SEHNR; CDR2 reads FQNEAQ (reference sequence). The DNA of the CDR3 is TGTGCCAGCAGCTTAGGAGGCGGTTATCCCGCGCAGTTCTTC. Translating gives CASSLGGGYPAQFF.

This clonotype was recorded a few times. The chain joins TRBV12-3 or TRBV12-4 to TRBJ2-3; 7 bases are a match to TRBD2. The CDR3 is 19 residues long. The V gene end was trimmed by 6 bases and the J gene end by 2 bases; junction bases not matched to a gene: 20. As DNA, the CDR3 is TGTGCCAGCAGCTCGATTCGGCTAGCGGAAAATCATGACACAGATACGCAGTATTTT. Encoded protein: CASSSIRLAENHDTDTQYF.

On this clonotype: One end of the junction varies from germline; a read error may be responsible. This CDR3 reads CASSLQGAVGYERYF. The DNA for the CDR3 is TGTGCCAGCAGCCTACAGGGGGCTGTGGGATACGAGCGGTACTTC. The chain carries TRBV11-1 and TRBJ2-7, with 9 nucleotides matching TRBD1. The CDR3 extends over 15 amino acids. Germline CDR1 SGHAT, CDR2 FQDESV (reference sequence).

This clonotype has more than one count but fewer than ten. The chain recombines TRBV4-1 with TRBJ2-5; D possibly corresponds to TRBD2 (7 bases). The DNA end is a closer match to TRBJ2-7, so the J assignment may be wrong. Germline lookup yields CDR1 MGHRA and CDR2 YSYEKL. This CDR3 has 16 residues. CDR3: CASSQARRERGYEQYF. For the CDR3, the DNA is TGCGCCAGCAGCCAAGCGAGGCGGGAGAGGGGGTACGAGCAGTACTTC.

CDR3 nucleotides: TGTGCCAGCAGTCCTAGAAGACTCAACACCGGGGAGCTGTTTTTT. This translates into CASSPRRLNTGELFF. The chain joins TRBV12-3 or TRBV12-4 to TRBJ2-2; no clear D gene. The CDR3 covers 15 residues. With 5 bases removed from V and 2 bases from J, the gap between germline ends came to 12 bases.